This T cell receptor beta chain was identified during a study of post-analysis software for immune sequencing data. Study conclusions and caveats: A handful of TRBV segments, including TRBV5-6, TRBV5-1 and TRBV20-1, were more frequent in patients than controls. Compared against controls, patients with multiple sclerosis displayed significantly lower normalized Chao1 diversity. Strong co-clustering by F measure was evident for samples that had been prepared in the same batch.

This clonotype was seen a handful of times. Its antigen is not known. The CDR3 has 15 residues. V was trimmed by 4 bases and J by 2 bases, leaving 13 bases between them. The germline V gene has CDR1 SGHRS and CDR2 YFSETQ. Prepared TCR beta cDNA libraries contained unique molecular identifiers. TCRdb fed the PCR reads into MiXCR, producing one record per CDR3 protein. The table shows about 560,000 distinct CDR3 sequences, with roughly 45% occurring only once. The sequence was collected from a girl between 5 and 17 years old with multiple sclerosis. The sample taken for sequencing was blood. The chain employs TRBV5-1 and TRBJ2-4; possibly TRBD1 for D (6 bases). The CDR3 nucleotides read TGCGCCAGCAGCATGTTCACAGGGACCAAAAACATTCAGTACTTC. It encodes CASSMFTGTKNIQYF.